This TCR beta chain is drawn from a study of OX40 agonist ivuxolimab in advanced cancers. Profiling relied on immunoSEQ multiplex PCR, and the TCRdb table lists in-frame clones only, not all of them. The profile shows about 30,000 clones, about four fifths of them singletons. Here the sequenced sample was CD4+ or CD8+ T cells sorted from blood, taken in a trial of the OX40 agonist ivuxolimab. This TCR derives from an adult with an advanced solid tumor such as melanoma, head and neck, liver or kidney cancer.

The CDR3 sequence: CASSFNPNQPQHF. In DNA, the CDR3 is TGTGCCAGCAGCTTCAATCCCAATCAGCCCCAGCATTTT. The chain recombines TRBV5-8 with TRBJ1-5; D not certain. CDR3 length: 13 amino acids. V was cut by 2 bases and J by 3 bases, with 6 bases left in between. The V gene's germline CDR1 is SGHTS and CDR2 YDEGEE. Drawing the rest from reference TRBV5-8 and TRBJ1-5, the complete variable domain is EAGVTQSPTHLIKTRGQQATLRCSPISGHTSVYWYQQALGLGLQFLLWYDEGEERNRGNFPPRFSGRQFPNYSSELNVNALELEDSALYLCASSFNPNQPQHFGDGTRLSIL.